The entry below describes one T cell receptor (beta chain). No cognate antigen has been identified for it. One base away there is no much larger clone; base qualities are not given. This sample was included in a study of T-cell reconstitution after alpha-beta-depleted transplantation in children (dated by TCRdb to about 2016). Context from the whole study: Using TCR repertoire profiling, the study quantitatively followed how T-cell immune reconstitution unfolded in children after TCRalphabeta/CD19-depleted allogeneic hematopoietic cell transplantation. Broader findings and caveats from the paper: In some patients, the high TCRbeta diversity seen at day 60 was put down to recipient T cells and intrathymic progenitors that had survived conditioning. The apparently early alphabetaT-cell count recovery about two months after transplant was reportedly dependent on only several hundred rapidly expanded clones derived from non-depleted graft cells. Hyperexpanded clone frequencies declined over subsequent months; after one year, T-cell counts and TCRbeta diversity were mostly attributed to newly produced T cells.

The treatment or condition label on this specimen signifies: allogeneic hematopoietic cell transplantation with graft depleted of TCRalphabeta T cells and CD19 B cells. The transplant recipients were children given TCRalphabeta/CD19-depleted allogeneic hematopoietic cell grafts. Receptor amplification or capture employed PCR. The run used an Illumina HiSeq 2500. To normalize quantification of the TCRbeta repertoire, the TCR libraries were built with molecular barcoding that relied on unique molecular identifiers. TCRdb itself trimmed the public reads at Q25 with fastp, ran MiXCR and retained productive beta chains. Duplicate CDR3 protein sequences are folded into a single record with the most common DNA and genes. For this sample there are 580,000 or so distinct CDR3 sequences; around 23% appear just once. About 14% of the sample is in the top ten clones. This receptor was taken from a boy younger than two who had a stem cell transplant for acute myeloid leukemia, so the T cells may come from the graft donor. The sequences come from PBMCs, mostly from graft donor cells, collected 360 days after TCRalphabeta/CD19-depleted stem cell transplant.

The DNA sequence is given as TGCGCCAGCAGCTGGGGACCAGGGGAGGAGACCCAGTACTTC. The resulting protein is CASSWGPGEETQYF. The sequence is built from TRBV5-1 and TRBJ2-5, and perhaps TRBD1 as D gene, on 6 matching bases. The CDR3 holds 14 amino acids from the cysteine to the phenylalanine. Only CDR3 DNA remains: 42 bases, in frame from the first base. Based on the germline V gene, the CDR1 and CDR2 sequences are SGHRS and YFSETQ. Trimming costs V 3 bases and J 5 bases, and their ends lie 14 bases apart.